This T cell receptor beta chain was recovered during a study of control samples from healthy donors and cancer patients. The repertoire was sequenced with immunoSEQ multiplex PCR; TCRdb's copy has only in-frame clones and lacks some. The profile shows some 120,000 clones, approximately 90% of them singletons. This TCR was sampled from a woman in her late teens or twenties in good health. Sequenced: blood.

Here the CDR3 reads CASSLESWGFYGYTF. CDR3 DNA sequence: TGTGCCAGCAGCTTAGAATCATGGGGATTCTATGGCTACACCTTC. The genes are TRBV7-9 and TRBJ1-2; D gene uncertain. The V and J ends lost 1 base and 4 bases respectively, with 13 bases between them. Germline V CDR1 and CDR2: SEHNR, FQNEAQ (reference sequence). This CDR3 region has 15 residues.